This TCR beta chain emerged from a study of type 1 and type 2 diabetes patients (dated by TCRdb to the mid-2010s). In the study overall: Fewer than 10 type 1 diabetes patients, four type 2 diabetes patients and roughly 6 nondiabetic controls were recruited in China to form the cohort. Across the study, CD4+ and CD8+ T cells were positively selected from PBMCs by means of CD4 or CD8 MicroBeads on MACS columns. A total of 18,976,912 paired-end reads was generated across the whole study. The study used high-throughput sequencing to profile TCRbeta repertoires and compare individuals with type 1 diabetes, type 2 diabetes and no diabetes. Type 2 diabetes patients were included as a disease comparison group for the type 1 diabetes patients. When approximately 20-cycle amplification was compared with approximately 25-cycle amplification, V gene usage looked similar, suggesting that primer efficiencies were similar and PCR bias was random. The TCRbeta libraries underwent paired-end sequencing on Illumina HiSeq 2000 or MiSeq instruments. Beyond this particular receptor, the publication reports: Only a limited number of T2D and control samples were sequenced, so some T1D-only HECs might also appear in more T2D or control samples. Type 2 diabetes and control samples had highly correlated V and J gene usage patterns, with the correlation between samples averaging roughly 0.97. The study groups were not matched for age and gender, which could possibly have biased interpretation. Only a few highly-expanded CD4+ clones (median one) were found in type 2 diabetes patients, and these clones made up a median roughly 4.1% of reads. In both CD4+ and CD8+ T cells, type 2 diabetes repertoires were highly diverse, with diversity significantly greater than that of type 1 diabetes repertoires.

Points on this clonotype: Its target antigen remains unknown. No base quality information exists; no much larger clone differs at one position.

TCRdb records Illumina MiSeq as the sequencer. TCRbeta CDR3 amplification used genomic DNA from the sorted T cell subsets as template. The TCRbeta CDR3 region was amplified by multiplex PCR with 30 forward and 13 reverse primers. After the PCR products were purified with AMPure XP beads, a second PCR of roughly 26 cycles was run to add indices and adaptors. Libraries were gel-purified using the QIAquick Gel Extraction Kit before sequencing. Processing in the source paper ran as follows. FLASH was used to merge the paired-end reads, and IgBLAST was used to align the reads to IMGT V, D and J germline references. Reads with below 70% alignment identity to germline references were discarded, and about 10,000,000 reads were retained study-wide. IMGT definitions were followed to assign CDR3 boundaries, reading frame and productivity. Clones at or above 1% of reads were defined as highly-expanded clones, and diversity was measured by normalized Shannon entropy. Unpaired two-tailed t-tests were used to test for differences in Shannon entropy between groups. In TCRdb, the public reads were trimmed at Q25 with fastp and aligned with MiXCR, with productive beta chains retained. When rows share a CDR3 protein, they turn into one entry using the most common DNA and genes. The V and J calls were determined by TCRdb, not by the authors. The sample table contains about 290,000 distinct CDR3 sequences; only one count was recorded for approximately 45% of them. Of the sample, roughly 15% falls within the top ten clones.

All diabetic patients met standard classification criteria for type 1 or type 2 diabetes, with glucose and C-peptide assessed by WHO-recommended methods. Donors were excluded if they had other autoimmune diseases or infections within the previous four weeks. About 9.6 milliliters of peripheral blood were drawn from each participant. PBMCs were isolated with LymphoPrep density separation. Ends trimmed: V by 3 bases, J by 11 bases; bases unmatched to a gene: 6. Taken from the germline V gene (reference sequence), the CDR1 and CDR2 loops are DFQATT and SNEGSKA. Inclusive of the bounding cysteine and phenylalanine, the CDR3 is 11 residues long. The sequence is cut down to CDR3 DNA, 33 bases in frame from base 1.

The sequence joins TRBV20-1 to TRBJ1-1, and TRBD1 matches 7 of the central bases. The clonotype comes from a man in his late teens or twenties with type 2 diabetes. Material: peripheral blood mononuclear cells (PBMCs). DNA sequence: TGCAGTGCTAGTTCGACAGGGATGGCTTTCTTT. The resulting protein is CSASSTGMAFF.